This paragraph reports one T cell receptor beta chain. Its antigen is unknown. No clone much larger than this one lies a single base away; base qualities are absent. Naive CD8 T cell libraries were made from around 18,000 to 910,000 sorted cells using 10%, 30% or 50% of purified RNA. Naive CD8 T cells were FACS-sorted as CD8+CD4-CCR7+CD45RA+ on a BD FACSAria II into RLT Plus buffer. To test detection sensitivity, Jurkat RNA equal to ten TCR copies was added to samples of about 18,000-1,100,000 naive CD8 T cells. Enrichment of CD8 T cells was performed with RosetteSep CD8+ T Cell Enrichment Cocktail and Ficoll-Paque, after which ACK red cell lysis was carried out. This sample stems from a study of molecular identifiers for immune sequencing clone quantification (dated by TCRdb to between 2018 and 2020). Turning to the overall study: For a replicate experiment, the RNA from either 20,000 or 100,000 naive CD8 T cells was divided into five aliquots, and four of those aliquots went on to sequencing. The study was a methods study using CD8 T cells to benchmark molecular-identifier clustering-based TCR repertoire sequencing (MIDCIRS) and TCR RNA copy counting. Results and caveats for the whole study, not just this receptor: Without barcode sub-clustering, chimeric consensus sequences inflated TCR diversity; chimeras reached as high as 47%. Identical TCR molecules sharing a barcode could cause highly expanded clone sizes to be underestimated. In CMV-specific effector cells, clones with more than 20 RNA copies accounted for over 98% of molecules, whereas in naive cells such clones accounted for under 1%. Modeling gave about 3 recovered TCR RNA copies per cell versus around 10 by digital PCR, implying around 31% capture efficiency. Naive libraries contained spiked-in Jurkat TCR RNA (approximately ten copies' worth), which is not part of the donor repertoire. Spiked-in Jurkat TCR RNA equal to a single cell's worth was reported to be detectable even within 1,200,000 naive CD8 T cells.

The receptor library was made with PCR. Sequencing was performed on an Illumina HiSeq 4000. Preparation of bulk TCR libraries followed a previously described approach, with the TCR primers listed in Table S5. Total RNA was purified with the Qiagen AllPrep DNA/RNA kit. Before analysis, reads from multiple sequencing runs of one library were combined. Per the original workflow: Only reads with exact TCR constant sequence were kept, trimmed to 150 nt, and grouped by their 12-nt molecular barcodes. Reads within each barcode group were sub-clustered using a 15% Levenshtein threshold, and quality-weighted consensus sequences were constructed for each RNA molecule. Non-functional sequences were excluded, and lower-count sequences lying one edit away from another sequence were also excluded. Barcode sub-clusters with fewer than 20% of the maximum read count were removed, based on fitting two negative binomial distributions. TCRdb reprocessed the public reads (quality trimming at Q25 with fastp, clone calling with MiXCR) and kept in-frame beta chains. For every CDR3 protein sequence, its rows merge into one entry that carries the most common genes and DNA. The V and J calls were not made by the authors but by TCRdb's processing. The sample records more than 70,000 distinct CDR3 sequences, roughly a fifth of which are singletons. Around 1.1% of the sample is taken by the ten largest.

Trimming leaves V shorter by 5 bases and J shorter by 4 bases, with the junction holding 4 bases beyond the gene matches. CDR1 is given as MDHEN and CDR2 as SYDVKM, both from the germline V gene. Inclusive of the bounding cysteine and phenylalanine, the CDR3 is 14 residues long. Only the CDR3 DNA stays, 42 bases, in frame from base 1. The sequence was collected from a human donor in good health. Some libraries in this study had Jurkat cell RNA spiked in. The chain was built from TRBV28 and TRBJ2-1, with TRBD1 identical over 8 junction bases. Material: naive CD8+ T cells from blood, with Jurkat cell RNA spiked in. Reading the label with the study, this specimen's cell subset or site is: FACS-sorted CD8+CD4-CCR7+CD45RA+ naive T cells. This receptor carries the CDR3 CASSTRTGYNEQFF. The sequence in DNA is TGTGCCAGCAGTACCCGGACAGGGTACAATGAGCAGTTCTTC. Joined to the reference TRBV28 and TRBJ2-1 proteins, this CDR3 gives the full variable domain: DVKVTQSSRYLVKRTGEKVFLECVQDMDHENMFWYRQDPGLGLRLIYFSYDVKMKEKGDIPEGYSVSREKKERFSLILESASTNQTSMYLCASSTRTGYNEQFFGPGTRLTVL.